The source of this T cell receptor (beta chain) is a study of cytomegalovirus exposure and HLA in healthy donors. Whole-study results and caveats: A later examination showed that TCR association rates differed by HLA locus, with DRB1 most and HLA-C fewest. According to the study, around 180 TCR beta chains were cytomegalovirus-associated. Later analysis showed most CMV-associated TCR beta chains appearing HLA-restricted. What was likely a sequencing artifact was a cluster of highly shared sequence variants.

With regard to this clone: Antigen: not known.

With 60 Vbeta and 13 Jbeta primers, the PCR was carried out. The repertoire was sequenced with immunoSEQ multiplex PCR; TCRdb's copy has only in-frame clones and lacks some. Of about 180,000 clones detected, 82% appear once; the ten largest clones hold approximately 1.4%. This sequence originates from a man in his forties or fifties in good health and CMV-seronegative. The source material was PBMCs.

The CDR3: CASSQDRDLAYEQYF. The CDR3 DNA reads TGCGCCAGCAGCCAAGACAGGGATTTAGCCTACGAGCAGTACTTC. The rearrangement joins TRBV4-1 to TRBJ2-7, with D possibly TRBD1 on 5 matching bases. Trimming stripped 0 bases from V and 2 bases from J, with 11 bases between. Germline V gene sequence: CDR1 MGHRA, CDR2 YSYEKL. CDR3 size: 15 residues.